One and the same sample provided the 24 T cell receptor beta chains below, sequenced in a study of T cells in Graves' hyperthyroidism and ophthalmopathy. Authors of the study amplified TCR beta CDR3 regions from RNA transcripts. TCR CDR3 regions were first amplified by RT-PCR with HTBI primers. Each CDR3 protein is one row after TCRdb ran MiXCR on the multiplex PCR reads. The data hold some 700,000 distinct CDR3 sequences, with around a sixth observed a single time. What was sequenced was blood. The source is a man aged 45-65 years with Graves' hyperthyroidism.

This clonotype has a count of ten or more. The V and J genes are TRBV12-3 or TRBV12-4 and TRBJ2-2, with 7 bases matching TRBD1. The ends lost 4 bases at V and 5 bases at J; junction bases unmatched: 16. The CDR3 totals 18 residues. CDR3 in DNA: TGTGCCAGCAGTTATCGGAACAGGGGTTTAGGGAAGACCGGGGAGCTGTTTTTT. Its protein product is CASSYRNRGLGKTGELFF.

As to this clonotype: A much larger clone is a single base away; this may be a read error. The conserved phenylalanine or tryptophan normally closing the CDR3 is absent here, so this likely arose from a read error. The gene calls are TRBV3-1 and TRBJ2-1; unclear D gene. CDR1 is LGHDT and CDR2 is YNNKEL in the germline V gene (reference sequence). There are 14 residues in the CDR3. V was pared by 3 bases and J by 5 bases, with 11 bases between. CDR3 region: CASSQRAVNNEQFL. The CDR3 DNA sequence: TGTGCCAGCAGCCAGCGCGCGGTGAACAATGAGCAGTTCTTA.

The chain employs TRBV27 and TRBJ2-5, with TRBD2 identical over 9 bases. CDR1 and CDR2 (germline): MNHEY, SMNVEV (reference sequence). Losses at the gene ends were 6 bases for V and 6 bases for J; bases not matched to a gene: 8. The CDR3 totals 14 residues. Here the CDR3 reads CASSPGAGGKTQYF. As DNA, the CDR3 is TGTGCCAGCAGCCCTGGAGCGGGAGGAAAGACCCAGTACTTC.

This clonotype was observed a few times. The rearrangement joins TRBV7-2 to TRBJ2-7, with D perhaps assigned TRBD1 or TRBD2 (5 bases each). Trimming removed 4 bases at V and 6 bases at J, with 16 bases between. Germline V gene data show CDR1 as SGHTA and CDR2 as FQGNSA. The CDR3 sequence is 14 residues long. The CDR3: CASSSQSLGTEQYF. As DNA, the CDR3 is TGTGCCAGCAGCTCACAGAGCCTTGGGACCGAGCAGTACTTC.

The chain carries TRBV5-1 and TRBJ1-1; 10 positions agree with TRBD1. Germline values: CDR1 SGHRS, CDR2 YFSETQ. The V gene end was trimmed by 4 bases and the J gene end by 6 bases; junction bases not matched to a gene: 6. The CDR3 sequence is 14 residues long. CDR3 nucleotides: TGCGCCAGCAGCCAAGACAGGGGGCTCTCTGAAGCTTTCTTT. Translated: CASSQDRGLSEAFF.

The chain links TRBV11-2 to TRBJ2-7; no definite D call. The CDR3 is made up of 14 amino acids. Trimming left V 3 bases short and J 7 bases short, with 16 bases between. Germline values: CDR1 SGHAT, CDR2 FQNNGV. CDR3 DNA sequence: TGTGCCAGCAGCTTCTCGTCCCCTCCCGGGGAGCAGTACTTC. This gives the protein CASSFSSPPGEQYF.

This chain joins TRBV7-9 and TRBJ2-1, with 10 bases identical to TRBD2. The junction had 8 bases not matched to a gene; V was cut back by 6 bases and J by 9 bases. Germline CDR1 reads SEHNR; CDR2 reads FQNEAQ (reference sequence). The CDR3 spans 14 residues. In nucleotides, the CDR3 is TGTGCCAGCAGACCGGGGACTAGCGAGGGTGAGCAGTTCTTC. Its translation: CASRPGTSEGEQFF.

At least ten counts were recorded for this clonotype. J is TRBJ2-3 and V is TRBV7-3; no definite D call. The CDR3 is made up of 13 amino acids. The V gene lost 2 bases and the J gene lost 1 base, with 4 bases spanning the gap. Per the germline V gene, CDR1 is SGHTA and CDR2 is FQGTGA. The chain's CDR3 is CASSLLGTDTQYF. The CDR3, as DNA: TGTGCCAGCAGCTTATTAGGCACAGATACGCAGTATTTT.

CDR3 nucleotides: TGTGCCACCAGTGATTTGTTGGGAGAAAAACTGTTTTTT. Its protein product is CATSDLLGEKLFF. The rearrangement joins TRBV24-1 to TRBJ1-4, with no clear D. Trimming cost V 0 bases and J 8 bases, with 6 bases left between them. This CDR3 has 13 amino acids. CDR1 and CDR2 (germline): KGHDR, SFDVKD.

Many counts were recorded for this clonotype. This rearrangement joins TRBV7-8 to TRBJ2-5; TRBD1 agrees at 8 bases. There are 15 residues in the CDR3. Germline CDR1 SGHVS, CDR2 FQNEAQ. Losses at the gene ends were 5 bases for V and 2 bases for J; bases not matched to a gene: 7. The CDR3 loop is CASSPHRGRQETQYF. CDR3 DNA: TGTGCCAGCAGCCCCCACAGGGGGAGGCAAGAGACCCAGTACTTC.

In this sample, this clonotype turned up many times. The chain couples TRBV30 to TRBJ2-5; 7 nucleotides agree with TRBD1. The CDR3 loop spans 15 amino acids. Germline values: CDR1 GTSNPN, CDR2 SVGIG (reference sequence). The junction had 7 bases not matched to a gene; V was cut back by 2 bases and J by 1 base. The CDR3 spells CAWSKQGRGQETQYF. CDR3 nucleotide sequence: TGTGCCTGGAGTAAACAGGGGAGAGGCCAAGAGACCCAGTACTTC.

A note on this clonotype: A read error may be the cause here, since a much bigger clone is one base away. The CDR3 reads CATSLTGANYGYAF. The CDR3 region has the DNA TGTGCCACCTCGTTGACAGGGGCTAACTATGGCTACGCCTTC. This rearrangement joins TRBV28 to TRBJ1-2, with TRBD1 matching 8 bases. The CDR3 is 14 amino acids. Per germline, CDR1 MDHEN and CDR2 SYDVKM.

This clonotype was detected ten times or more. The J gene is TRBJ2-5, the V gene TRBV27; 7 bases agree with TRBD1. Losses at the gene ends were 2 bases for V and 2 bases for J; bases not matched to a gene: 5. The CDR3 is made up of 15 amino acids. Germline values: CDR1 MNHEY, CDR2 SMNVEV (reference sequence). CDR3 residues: CASSLEGRGQETQYF. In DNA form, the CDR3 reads TGTGCCAGCAGTTTAGAGGGCAGGGGGCAAGAGACCCAGTACTTC.

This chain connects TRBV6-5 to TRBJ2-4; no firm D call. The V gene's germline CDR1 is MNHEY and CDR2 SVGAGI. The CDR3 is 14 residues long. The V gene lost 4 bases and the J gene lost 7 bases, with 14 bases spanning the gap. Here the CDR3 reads CASSSFGPKNIQYF. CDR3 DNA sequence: TGTGCCAGCAGTTCCTTCGGACCGAAGAACATTCAGTACTTC.

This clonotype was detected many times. The CDR3: CASSLQQGQGNGYTF. CDR3 in DNA: TGTGCCAGCAGTTTACAGCAGGGACAGGGTAATGGCTACACCTTC. The chain is built from TRBV28 and TRBJ1-2, with 9 bases fitting TRBD1. The CDR3 extends over 15 amino acids. After removal of 2 bases from V and 6 bases from J, the junction contained 7 bases not matched to a gene. Germline V gene lookup returns CDR1 MDHEN and CDR2 SYDVKM.

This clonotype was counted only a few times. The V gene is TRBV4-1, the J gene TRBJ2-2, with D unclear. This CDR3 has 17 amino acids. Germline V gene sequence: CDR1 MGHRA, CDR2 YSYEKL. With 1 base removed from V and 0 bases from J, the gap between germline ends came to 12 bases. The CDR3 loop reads CASSQVPGLTNTGELFF. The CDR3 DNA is TGCGCCAGCAGCCAAGTCCCAGGATTAACGAACACCGGGGAGCTGTTTTTT.

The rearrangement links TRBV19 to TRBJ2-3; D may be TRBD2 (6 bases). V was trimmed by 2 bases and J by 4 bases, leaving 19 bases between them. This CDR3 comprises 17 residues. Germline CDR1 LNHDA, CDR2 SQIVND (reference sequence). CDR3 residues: CASSIIWSGRRADTQYF. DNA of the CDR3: TGTGCCAGTAGTATAATTTGGTCCGGGAGACGGGCAGATACGCAGTATTTT.

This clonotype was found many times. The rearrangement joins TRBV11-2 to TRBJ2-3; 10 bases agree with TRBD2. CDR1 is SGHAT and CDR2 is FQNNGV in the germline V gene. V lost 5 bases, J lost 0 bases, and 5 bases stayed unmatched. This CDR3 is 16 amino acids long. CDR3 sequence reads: CASSRTSGYSTDTQYF. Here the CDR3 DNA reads TGTGCCAGCAGCCGGACTAGCGGTTATAGCACAGATACGCAGTATTTT. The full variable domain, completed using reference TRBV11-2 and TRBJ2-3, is EAGVAQSPRYKIIEKRQSVAFWCNPISGHATLYWYQQILGQGPKLLIQFQNNGVVDDSQLPKDRFSAERLKGVDSTLKIQPAKLEDSAVYLCASSRTSGYSTDTQYFGPGTRLTVL.

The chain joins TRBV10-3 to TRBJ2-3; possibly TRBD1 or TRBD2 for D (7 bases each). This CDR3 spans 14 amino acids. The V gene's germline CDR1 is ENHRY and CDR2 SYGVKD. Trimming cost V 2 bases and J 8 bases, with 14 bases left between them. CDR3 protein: CAISEREGAGTQYF. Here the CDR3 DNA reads TGTGCCATCAGTGAGAGGGAGGGGGCAGGTACGCAGTATTTT.

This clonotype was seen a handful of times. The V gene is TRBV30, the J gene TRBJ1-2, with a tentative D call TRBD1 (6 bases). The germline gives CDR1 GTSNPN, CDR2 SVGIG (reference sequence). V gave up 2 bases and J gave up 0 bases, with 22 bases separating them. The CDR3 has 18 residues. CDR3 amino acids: CAWSYFEVGAVSNYGYTF. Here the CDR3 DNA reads TGTGCCTGGAGTTACTTCGAGGTGGGGGCGGTTTCTAACTATGGCTACACCTTC.

CDR3 coding DNA: TGTGCCAGCAGCGTAGGGTGGAAGAACACCGGGGAGCTGTTTTTT. Amino acids: CASSVGWKNTGELFF. J is TRBJ2-2 and V is TRBV9; D is unclear. Germline V gene data show CDR1 as SGDLS and CDR2 as YYNGEE. This CDR3 is 15 amino acids long. V lost 0 bases and J 1 base, leaving 7 bases between the germline ends.

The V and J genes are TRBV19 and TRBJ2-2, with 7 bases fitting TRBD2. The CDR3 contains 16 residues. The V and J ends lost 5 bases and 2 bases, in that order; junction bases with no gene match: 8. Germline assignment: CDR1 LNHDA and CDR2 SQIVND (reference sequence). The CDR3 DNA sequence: TGTGCCAGTAGTGCAACCGGGACTACCAACACCGGGGAGCTGTTTTTT. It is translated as CASSATGTTNTGELFF. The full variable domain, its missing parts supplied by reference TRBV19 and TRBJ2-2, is DGGITQSPKYLFRKEGQNVTLSCEQNLNHDAMYWYRQDPGQGLRLIYYSQIVNDFQKGDIAEGYSVSREKKESFPLTVTSAQKNPTAFYLCASSATGTTNTGELFFGEGSRLTVL.

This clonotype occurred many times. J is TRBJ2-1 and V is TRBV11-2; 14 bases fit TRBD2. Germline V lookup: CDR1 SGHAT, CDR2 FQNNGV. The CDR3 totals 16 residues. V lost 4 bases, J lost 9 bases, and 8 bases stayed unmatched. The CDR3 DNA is TGTGCCAGCAGCTACCTGACTAGCGGGAGGGCCGTTGAGCAGTTCTTC. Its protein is CASSYLTSGRAVEQFF.

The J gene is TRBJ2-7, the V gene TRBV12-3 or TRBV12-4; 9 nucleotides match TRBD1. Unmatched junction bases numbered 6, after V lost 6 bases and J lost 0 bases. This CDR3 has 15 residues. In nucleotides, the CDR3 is TGTGCCAGCAGGTTAAGGGACAGGGTCTCCTACGAGCAGTACTTC. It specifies CASRLRDRVSYEQYF.